Following are 16 T cell receptor beta chains from one sample sequenced in a study of cytomegalovirus exposure and HLA in healthy donors (dated by TCRdb to 2016 to 2017). Libraries were prepared through the immunoSEQ multiplex PCR assay. For the multiplex PCR, a mixture combining 60 forward primers for TCR Vbeta segments and 13 reverse primers for TCR Jbeta segments was used. Sourced from immuneACCESS, this table was stored by TCRdb with only in-frame sequences that have V and J called. A share of the clones is absent; for the studies checked, an unresolved V gene accounts for under half, and the remainder has no known explanation. This sample has tens of thousands of clones in its table, and 90% to 95% of those were observed once. The leading ten clones occupy less than 3.5% of the sample. Sample: PBMCs. These receptors were collected from a woman aged 18-30 years in good health and CMV-seronegative.

Worth noting for this clone: The germline gene is not matched at one end of the junction; a read error may be the cause. CDR3 coding DNA: TGTTCCAGCAGTAGAACAGATACGCAGTATTTT. Its protein product is CSSSRTDTQYF. The chain joins TRBV7-9 to TRBJ2-3; D remains unclear. From germline, CDR1 is SEHNR and CDR2 FQNEAQ (reference sequence). The CDR3 has 11 amino acids.

The chain links TRBV4-1 to TRBJ1-2, with D tentatively TRBD1 (6 bases). Between the trimmed V and J ends, which lost 1 base and 7 bases, there was a span of 16 bases. The CDR3 spans 15 residues. CDR1 MGHRA and CDR2 YSYEKL come from the germline V gene. CDR3 DNA sequence: TGCGCCAGCAGCCAAGCGATTACAGGGCGATTTGGCTACACCTTC. It is translated as CASSQAITGRFGYTF.

The chain has TRBV11-2 and TRBJ2-5; TRBD1 aligns across 8 bases. This CDR3 is 15 amino acids long. After removal of 0 bases from V and 10 bases from J, the junction contained 10 bases not matched to a gene. CDR1 is SGHAT, CDR2 FQNNGV, per germline. The CDR3: CASSLEGTGGRSQYF. The CDR3 bases are TGTGCCAGCAGCTTAGAGGGGACAGGAGGGCGAAGCCAGTACTTC.

The J gene is TRBJ2-1, the V gene TRBV10-1, with 7 bases that match TRBD2. The length of the CDR3 is 16 residues. J gave up 8 bases and V 11 bases, and 21 bases lay outside the gene matches. The germline CDR1 and CDR2 sequences are WNHNN and SYGVQD (reference sequence). The CDR3 DNA follows: TGCGCCCGAGGGCAATGGGGCGGGAGACTCCTCTATGAGCAGTTCTTC. As protein: CARGQWGGRLLYEQFF.

The CDR3: CASKVAGGRSTDTQYF. CDR3 DNA: TGCGCCAGCAAGGTAGCGGGAGGGCGTTCCACAGATACGCAGTATTTT. The chain combines TRBV5-1 with TRBJ2-3, with 11 bases lining up with TRBD2. Germline V gene lookup returns CDR1 SGHRS and CDR2 YFSETQ. This CDR3 has 16 amino acids. Trimming took 6 bases from V and 2 from J; bases not matched to a gene: 8.

The V gene is TRBV4-3, the J gene TRBJ2-7; D ambiguous. This CDR3 has 14 residues. Looked up from germline, CDR1 is LGHNA and CDR2 is YSLEER. V lost 5 bases and J lost 0, with 11 bases in between. The CDR3 coding sequence is TGCGCCAGCAGCACAGAAGGCCCCTCCTACGAGCAGTACTTC. Encoded protein: CASSTEGPSYEQYF.

CDR3 region: CASSRIRLAGVRTGELFF. CDR3 DNA: TGTGCCAGCAGTCGAATTCGACTAGCGGGAGTTCGAACCGGGGAGCTGTTTTTT. The chain has TRBV28 and TRBJ2-2; 12 nucleotides agree with TRBD2. Trimming at V came to 5 bases and at J to 5 bases, leaving 12 bases not matched to a gene. Germline assignment: CDR1 MDHEN and CDR2 SYDVKM. The CDR3 has 18 residues. Full variable domain (remainder filled in from reference TRBV28 and TRBJ2-2): DVKVTQSSRYLVKRTGEKVFLECVQDMDHENMFWYRQDPGLGLRLIYFSYDVKMKEKGDIPEGYSVSREKKERFSLILESASTNQTSMYLCASSRIRLAGVRTGELFFGEGSRLTVL.

The CDR3, as DNA: TGCGCCAGCAGCTTGGGGGGCTTCTCCTACGAGCAGTACTTC. Its protein is CASSLGGFSYEQYF. V usage is TRBV5-1 and J usage is TRBJ2-5; possible D gene TRBD1, 5 bases. The DNA matches TRBJ2-7 better at its end, which makes the J call doubtful. Per the germline V gene, CDR1 is SGHRS and CDR2 is YFSETQ. CDR3 length: 14 residues.

The CDR3 region is CSVEVTGRLDTQYF. Here the CDR3 DNA reads TGCAGCGTTGAGGTGACAGGGAGGTTAGATACGCAGTATTTT. V and J are TRBV29-1 and TRBJ2-3, with a tentative D call TRBD1 (7 bases). CDR1 is SQVTM, CDR2 ANQGSEA, per germline. V was cut by 3 bases and J by 5 bases, with 15 bases left in between. This CDR3 has 14 residues.

The CDR3 region has the DNA TGTGCCAGCAGTGAAAGGACTAGCGGGGTCTACAATGAGCAGTTCTTC. This translates into CASSERTSGVYNEQFF. The rearrangement uses TRBV2 and TRBJ2-1; 12 positions match TRBD2. Looked up from germline, CDR1 is SNHLY and CDR2 is FYNNEI. The CDR3 contains 16 residues. Germline trimming cut 2 bases from V and 3 bases from J; bases unmatched to any gene: 2.

The chain's CDR3 is CASSPTSGRAYEQYF. The DNA for the CDR3 is TGTGCCAGCAGCCCAACTAGCGGGAGAGCCTACGAGCAGTACTTC. V usage is TRBV28 and J usage is TRBJ2-7, with 11 bases matching TRBD2. Unmatched junction bases numbered 6, after V lost 6 bases and J lost 2 bases. CDR3 length: 15 residues. Germline V lookup: CDR1 MDHEN, CDR2 SYDVKM.

The rearrangement joins TRBV9 to TRBJ1-3; D uncertain. The CDR3 contains 16 residues. Germline V gene lookup returns CDR1 SGDLS and CDR2 YYNGEE. The ends were cut back, 0 bases at V and 0 bases at J, with 10 bases in the middle. The CDR3 DNA reads TGTGCCAGCAGCGTAGATACCGCGGCCTCTGGAAACACCATATATTTT. Protein sequence: CASSVDTAASGNTIYF.

The chain couples TRBV30 to TRBJ2-6; a possible D gene is TRBD1 (6 bases). The V gene's germline CDR1 is GTSNPN and CDR2 SVGIG (reference sequence). The CDR3 length is 15 residues. The DNA of the CDR3 is TGTGCTTACACCCAAACAGGGCCTGGGGCCAACGTCCTGACTTTC. It codes for CAYTQTGPGANVLTF.

The J gene is TRBJ2-1, the V gene TRBV15, with TRBD1 matching over 10 bases. V was pared by 0 bases and J by 7 bases, with 3 bases of the junction left unmatched. The length of the CDR3 is 15 residues. Germline values: CDR1 LNHNV, CDR2 YYDKDF (reference sequence). The CDR3 is CATSRDRTGGNEQFF. The CDR3 DNA is TGTGCCACCAGCAGAGATAGGACAGGGGGGAATGAGCAGTTCTTC.

The CDR3 bases are TGTGCCTGGACGCGCAGGGTAGACCTCATGAACACTGAAGCTTTCTTT. This sequence encodes CAWTRRVDLMNTEAFF. The gene calls are TRBV30 and TRBJ1-1, with D possibly matching TRBD1 (5 bases). The germline V gene has CDR1 GTSNPN and CDR2 SVGIG (reference sequence). V lost 4 bases, J lost 0 bases, and 18 bases lay in between. The CDR3 is 16 amino acids.

The chain joins TRBV6-6 to TRBJ2-1; no clear D. The CDR3 sequence is 14 residues long. The V end was cut by 2 bases, the J end by 4 bases, with 9 bases between. Looked up from germline, CDR1 is MNHNY and CDR2 is SVGAGI (reference sequence). The CDR3 here is CASSYRLEYNEQFF. CDR3 sequence (DNA): TGTGCCAGCAGTTACAGGCTAGAATACAATGAGCAGTTCTTC.